What follows describes a single TCR beta chain. There are 14 residues in the CDR3. CDR1 LNHDA and CDR2 SQIVND come from the germline V gene (reference sequence). The V end lost 6 bases, the J end lost 2 bases, and 14 bases lay between the germline ends. This entry is derived from a study of CD8+CD57+ T cells in acquired aplastic anemia. The sequenced patients had an expansion of CD8+CD57+ cells seen by flow cytometry. Researchers used genomic DNA as the template to profile TCR beta VDJ and CDR3. MiXCR was run by TCRdb on the reads, yielding one entry per CDR3 protein. Among about 98,000 distinct CDR3 sequences listed, about 66% were seen once.

This receptor was taken from a human donor with aplastic anemia. Sequencing was performed on sorted CD4+, CD8+, or CD8+CD57+ T cells (not recorded which) from PBMCs. The chain combines TRBV19 with TRBJ2-7; D may match TRBD1 or TRBD2 (5 bases each). The CDR3: CASSPEQGAYEQYF. CDR3 bases: TGTGCCAGTAGCCCCGAGCAGGGAGCCTACGAGCAGTACTTC.